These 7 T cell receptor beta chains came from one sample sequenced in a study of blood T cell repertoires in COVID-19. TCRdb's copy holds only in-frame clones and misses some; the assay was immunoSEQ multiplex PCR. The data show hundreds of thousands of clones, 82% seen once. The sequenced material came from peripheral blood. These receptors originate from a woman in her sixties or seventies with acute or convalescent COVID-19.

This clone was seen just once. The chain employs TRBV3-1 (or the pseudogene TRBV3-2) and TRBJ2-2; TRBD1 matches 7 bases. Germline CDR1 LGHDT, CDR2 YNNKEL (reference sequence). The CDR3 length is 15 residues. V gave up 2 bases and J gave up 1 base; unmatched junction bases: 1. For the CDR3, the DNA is TGTGCCAGCAGCCAAAGACAGGGGAACACCGGGGAGCTGTTTTTT. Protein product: CASSQRQGNTGELFF.

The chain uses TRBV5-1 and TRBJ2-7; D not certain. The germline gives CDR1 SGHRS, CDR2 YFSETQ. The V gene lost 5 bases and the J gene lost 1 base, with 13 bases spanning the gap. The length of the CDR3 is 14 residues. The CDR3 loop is CASRTGTISYEQYF. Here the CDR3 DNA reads TGCGCCAGCAGGACGGGTACCATTTCCTACGAGCAGTACTTC.

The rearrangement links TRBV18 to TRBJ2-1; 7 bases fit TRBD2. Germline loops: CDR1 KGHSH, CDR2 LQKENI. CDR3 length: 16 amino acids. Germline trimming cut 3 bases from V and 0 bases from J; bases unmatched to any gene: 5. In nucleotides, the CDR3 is TGTGCCAGCTCACCTCTAGGACTAGGCTCCTACAATGAGCAGTTCTTC. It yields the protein CASSPLGLGSYNEQFF.

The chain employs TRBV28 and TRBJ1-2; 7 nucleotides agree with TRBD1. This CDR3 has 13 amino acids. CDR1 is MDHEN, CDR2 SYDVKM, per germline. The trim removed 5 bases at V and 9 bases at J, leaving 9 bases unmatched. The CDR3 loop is CASSKTGARSYTF. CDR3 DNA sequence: TGTGCCAGCAGTAAAACAGGGGCCCGGAGCTACACCTTC.

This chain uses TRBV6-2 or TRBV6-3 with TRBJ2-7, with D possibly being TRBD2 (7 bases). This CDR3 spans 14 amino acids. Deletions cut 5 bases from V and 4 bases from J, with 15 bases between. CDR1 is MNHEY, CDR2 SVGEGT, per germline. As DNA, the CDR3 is TGTGCCAGCAGTCGCGGGGGCAATCTTTACGAGCAGTACTTC. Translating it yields CASSRGGNLYEQYF.

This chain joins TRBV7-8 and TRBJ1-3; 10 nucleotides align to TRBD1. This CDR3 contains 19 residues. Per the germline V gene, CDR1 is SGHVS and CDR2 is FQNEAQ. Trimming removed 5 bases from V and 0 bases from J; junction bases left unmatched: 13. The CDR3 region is CASSRSGQGLSGSGNTIYF. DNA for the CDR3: TGTGCCAGCAGCCGATCGGGACAGGGGTTAAGTGGCTCTGGAAACACCATATATTTT.

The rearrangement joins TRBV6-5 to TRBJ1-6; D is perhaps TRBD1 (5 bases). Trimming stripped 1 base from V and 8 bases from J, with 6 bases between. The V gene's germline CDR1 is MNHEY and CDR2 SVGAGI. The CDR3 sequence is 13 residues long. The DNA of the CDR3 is TGTGCCAGCAGTTACTGGGGGGATTCACCCCTCCACTTT. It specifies CASSYWGDSPLHF.